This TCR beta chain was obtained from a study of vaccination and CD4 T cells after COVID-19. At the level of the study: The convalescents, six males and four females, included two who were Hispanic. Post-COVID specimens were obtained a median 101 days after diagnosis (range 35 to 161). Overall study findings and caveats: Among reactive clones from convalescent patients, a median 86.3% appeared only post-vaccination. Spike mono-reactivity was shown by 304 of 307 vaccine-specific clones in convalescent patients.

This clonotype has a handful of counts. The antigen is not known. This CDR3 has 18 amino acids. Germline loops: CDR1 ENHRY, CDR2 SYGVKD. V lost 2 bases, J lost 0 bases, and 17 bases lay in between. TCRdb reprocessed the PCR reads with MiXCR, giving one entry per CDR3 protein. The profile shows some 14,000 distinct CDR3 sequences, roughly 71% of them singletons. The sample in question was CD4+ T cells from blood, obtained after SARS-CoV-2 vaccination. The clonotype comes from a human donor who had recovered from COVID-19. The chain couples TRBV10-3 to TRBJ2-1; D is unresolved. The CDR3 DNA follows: TGTGCCATCAGTGAGCCTGAAGGTCTTCTTCGCTCCTACAATGAGCAGTTCTTC. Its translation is CAISEPEGLLRSYNEQFF.